This record covers a single T cell receptor beta chain. In Seattle, patients joined the study during active infection and were tracked longitudinally. The data belong to a study of blood T cell repertoires in COVID-19. Overall study: Sites in the United States, Italy and Spain provided acute and convalescent COVID-19 samples. In each case, the material was cDNA or gDNA derived from T cells, B-cell-depleted T cells, or PBMCs.

Per the authors' pipeline: Amplification of reference gene primers was used by the study to estimate nucleated cell counts. TCRdb's copy holds only in-frame clones and misses some; the assay was immunoSEQ multiplex PCR. The DNA gave D and trimming, while V, J and clone size come from that table. This sample has under 450,000 clones, with roughly 90% found just once. V shed 5 bases, J shed 8 bases, and the junction held 11 bases outside the gene matches. Germline V gene data show CDR1 as SEHNR and CDR2 as FQNEAQ (reference sequence). This CDR3 contains 16 residues. Sequencing was done on a sample of peripheral blood. The J gene is TRBJ2-4, the V gene TRBV7-9; 11 bases map to TRBD1. The receptor comes from a woman aged 55-69 years with COVID-19, enrolled during active disease. The CDR3 coding sequence is TGTGCCAGCAGCGGTTTTTGGACAGGGGGCATTGACATTCAGTACTTC. Amino acids: CASSGFWTGGIDIQYF.